This T cell receptor (beta chain) stems from a study of T cell repertoires in cytomegalovirus infection. TCRdb re-called the reads through MiXCR, storing one row per CDR3 protein. The sample contains roughly 700,000 distinct CDR3 sequences, 33% of which appear only once. V was clipped by 5 bases and J by 5 bases; unmatched bases: 8. In germline, CDR1 is MNHNS, CDR2 SASEGT. The CDR3 has 17 residues. This clonotype has more than one count but fewer than ten. Antigen specificity is unknown. The material was cultured PBMCs, obtained from culture after CMV antigen stimulation. The receptor comes from a human donor in good health (CMV status not recorded). Some clones in this sample may be carry-over from other donors' samples. The chain is built from TRBV6-1 and TRBJ2-5, with TRBD2 matching over 16 bases. The CDR3 DNA follows: TGTGCCAGCAGTTCTCTCGGGACTAGCGGGGGGGGGGAGACCCAGTACTTC. Translation: CASSSLGTSGGGETQYF.